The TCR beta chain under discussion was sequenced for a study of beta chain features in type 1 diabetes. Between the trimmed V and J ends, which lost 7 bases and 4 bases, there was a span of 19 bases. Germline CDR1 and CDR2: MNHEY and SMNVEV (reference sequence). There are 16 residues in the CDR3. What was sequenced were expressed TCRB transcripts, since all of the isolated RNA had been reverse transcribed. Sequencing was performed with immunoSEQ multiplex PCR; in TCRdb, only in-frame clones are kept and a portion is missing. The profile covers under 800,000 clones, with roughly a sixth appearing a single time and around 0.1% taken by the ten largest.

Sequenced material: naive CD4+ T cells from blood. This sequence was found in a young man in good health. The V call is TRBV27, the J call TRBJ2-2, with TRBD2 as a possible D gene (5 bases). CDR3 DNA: TGTGCCAGCACCTTTAGGTCCCCCCGGGGCACCGGGGAGCTGTTTTTT. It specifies CASTFRSPRGTGELFF.